These T cell receptor beta chains were read from a single sample in a study of beta chain features in type 1 diabetes. Data came from immunoSEQ multiplex PCR; TCRdb stores just in-frame clones and leaves some out. Of about 470,000 clones listed, about 29% are singletons. The sample comprised naive CD4+ T cells from blood. These receptors were collected from a young man in good health. Both conserved end residues are part of each CDR3. D genes are given only for firm matches. Clone size is given for some rows only: seen once, a few or many times, or a class if the clone is expanded.

once,TRBJ2-7,.,TRBV7-7,TGTGCTAGCAGCTCGGACAGAGGTTACGAGCAGTACTTC,CASSSDRGYEQYF
few,TRBJ2-7,.,TRBV30,TGTGCCTGGAGTGTATCCGACGCGCCCGGAGATCACTTC,CAWSVSDAPGDHF
few,TRBJ2-2,TRBD1,TRBV7-9,TGTGCCAGCAACACGGACAGGAGGAGTACCGGGGAGCTGTTTTTT,CASNTDRRSTGELFF
.,TRBJ1-4,.,TRBV30,TGTGCCTGGAACCAGGCTCCTGCTAATGAAAAACTGTTTTTT,CAWNQAPANEKLFF
few,TRBJ1-1,.,TRBV30,TGTGCCTGGATTCTCCGGAACACTGAAGCTTTCTTT,CAWILRNTEAFF
few,TRBJ2-1,.,TRBV30,TGTGCCTGGAGTGTAGTCTACGATGAGCAGTTCTTC,CAWSVVYDEQFF
.,TRBJ2-1,.,TRBV5-1,TGCGCCAGCAGCTTGGAATCGGGGGTCCAGTTCTTC,CASSLESGVQFF
.,TRBJ2-5,.,TRBV9,TGTGCCAGCAGCGTAGGAGGGGTCCTCCAAGAGACCCAGTACTTC,CASSVGGVLQETQYF
.,TRBJ2-1,TRBD1,TRBV19,TGTGCCAGTAGCACAGGGGGCCTTGAGCAGTTCTTC,CASSTGGLEQFF
.,TRBJ1-4,.,TRBV6-6,TGTGCCAGCAGTTACAGCGACGTGACTCTGTTTTTT,CASSYSDVTLFF
.,TRBJ1-2,.,TRBV29-1,TGCAGCGAAACGAGTTCTATCGGTGGCTACACCTTC,CSETSSIGGYTF
few,TRBJ1-1,.,TRBV7-2,TGTGCCAGCAGCTTTACAGGGAACACTGAAGCTTTCTTT,CASSFTGNTEAFF
.,TRBJ1-2,TRBD1,TRBV15,TGTGCCACCAGCACAGGGGGTCTTGGCTACACCTTC,CATSTGGLGYTF
.,TRBJ1-5,.,TRBV6-5,TGTGCCAGCAGTCAAGAACGCTCCCAGCATTTT,CASSQERSQHF
few,TRBJ1-5,TRBD1,TRBV29-1,TGCAGCGTTGTGACAGGGGACGGTCAGCCCCAGCATTTT,CSVVTGDGQPQHF
.,TRBJ1-1,.,TRBV13,TGTGCCAGCAGCTTCAGGGGGAACACTGAAGCTTTCTTT,CASSFRGNTEAFF
.,TRBJ2-7,.,TRBV7-9,TGTGCCAGCAGCTTAGGTAGCGGCCTCTACGAGCAGTACTTC,CASSLGSGLYEQYF
.,TRBJ2-1,TRBD2,TRBV2,TGTGCCAGCAGAGCACTAGCGGGAGGCTACAATGAGCAGTTCTTC,CASRALAGGYNEQFF
few,TRBJ1-1,.,TRBV30,TGTGCCTGGAGCGAGACGGGGGCTGAAGCTTTCTTT,CAWSETGAEAFF
few,TRBJ2-1,.,TRBV14,TGTGCCAGCAGCCCCGGGACGGACAGAACCCTGCAGTTCTTC,CASSPGTDRTLQFF